The 23 T cell receptor beta chains reported below all come from one sample, sequenced in a study of CDR3 diversity in severe acne. From the PCR reads, TCRdb called clonotypes with MiXCR, one entry per CDR3 protein. Among over 100,000 distinct CDR3 sequences listed, around 53% were seen once. What was sequenced was blood. All receptors come from a male donor with acne.

The chain combines TRBV24-1 with TRBJ1-5; D gene unclear. Germline CDR1 reads KGHDR; CDR2 reads SFDVKD. The CDR3 runs to 14 residues. The V and J ends lost 6 bases and 3 bases respectively, with 11 bases between them. This CDR3 is CATSPPGYNQPQHF. CDR3 nucleotide sequence: TGTGCCACCAGTCCCCCCGGATACAATCAGCCCCAGCATTTT.

This rearrangement joins TRBV2 to TRBJ1-4, with 7 bases that match TRBD1. Germline V CDR1 and CDR2: SNHLY, FYNNEI. The CDR3 sequence is 14 residues long. V lost 8 bases, J lost 4 bases, and 7 bases stayed unmatched. The CDR3, as DNA: TGTGCCAGCTTACTGGGACAGTTTAATGAAAAACTGTTTTTT. Translation: CASLLGQFNEKLFF. The whole variable domain, filled in from reference TRBV2 and TRBJ1-4, reads EPEVTQTPSHQVTQMGQEVILRCVPISNHLYFYWYRQILGQKVEFLVSFYNNEISEKSEIFDDQFSVERPDGSNFTLKIRSTKLEDSAMYFCASLLGQFNEKLFFGSGTQLSVL.

About this clonotype itself: Likely a read error: the CDR3 ends without its conserved phenylalanine or tryptophan. The chain has TRBV10-1 and TRBJ2-3, with 10 bases fitting TRBD2. The V gene's germline CDR1 is WNHNN and CDR2 SYGVQD (reference sequence). V lost 6 bases to trimming and J lost 6 bases; unmatched junction nucleotides: 9. The CDR3 contains 15 residues. CDR3 bases: TGCGCCAGCAGCGATTCTAGCGGGAGTTCGGATACGCAGTATTCT. Encoded protein: CASSDSSGSSDTQYS.

This clonotype was seen once. V usage is TRBV7-2 and J usage is TRBJ2-1, with D perhaps TRBD1 or TRBD2 (5 bases each). Trimming left V 5 bases short and J 0 bases short, with 8 bases between. From germline, CDR1 is SGHTA and CDR2 FQGNSA. CDR3 length: 14 amino acids. For the CDR3, the DNA is TGTGCCAGCAGCCGGGACGCCTCCTACAATGAGCAGTTCTTC. Translation gives CASSRDASYNEQFF.

This clonotype has just one count. The rearrangement uses TRBV25-1 and TRBJ2-3; D is unclear. In germline, CDR1 is MGHDK, CDR2 SYGVNS. The CDR3 consists of 16 residues. V gave up 4 bases and J gave up 1 base, with 15 bases separating them. The DNA of the CDR3 is TGTGCCAGCAGTGCATATGGCGGATTCGGCACAGATACGCAGTATTTT. This codes for CASSAYGGFGTDTQYF. Variable domain in full (rest from reference TRBV25-1 and TRBJ2-3): EADIYQTPRYLVIGTGKKITLECSQTMGHDKMYWYQQDPGMELHLIHYSYGVNSTEKGDLSSESTVSRIRTEHFPLTLESARPSHTSQYLCASSAYGGFGTDTQYFGPGTRLTVL.

This clonotype was counted between two and nine times. V is TRBV29-1 and J is TRBJ1-1; unclear D gene. The CDR3 loop spans 10 amino acids. V lost 4 bases and J lost 4, with 4 bases in between. Germline lookup yields CDR1 SQVTM and CDR2 ANQGSEA. The CDR3 DNA reads TGCAGCGTTGCTCCCACTGAAGCTTTCTTT. Amino acids: CSVAPTEAFF. Together with reference TRBV29-1 and TRBJ1-1, the CDR3 gives the full variable domain: SAVISQKPSRDICQRGTSLTIQCQVDSQVTMMFWYRQQPGQSLTLIATANQGSEATYESGFVIDKFPISRPNLTFSTLTVSNMSPEDSSIYLCSVAPTEAFFGQGTRLTVV.

V gene TRBV2 combines with J gene TRBJ1-6; D possibly corresponds to TRBD1 (5 bases). From germline, CDR1 is SNHLY and CDR2 FYNNEI. V was clipped by 4 bases and J by 7 bases, with 11 bases between them. The CDR3 has 14 residues. As DNA, the CDR3 is TGTGCCAGCAGTGTTGGGGCGGCGAATTCACCCCTCCACTTT. Translating gives CASSVGAANSPLHF.

Regarding this clonotype: Relative to the germline gene, one junction end is altered; a read error may explain this. This rearrangement joins TRBV20-1 to TRBJ1-2; D unclear. Looked up from germline, CDR1 is DFQATT and CDR2 is SNEGSKA (reference sequence). CDR3 size: 11 residues. In DNA, the CDR3 is TGCAGTGCTAGTTATTGGCCTATCTTCCCCTTC. It translates to CSASYWPIFPF.

This clonotype was found many times. The chain recombines TRBV10-3 with TRBJ2-3; unclear D gene. Germline assignment: CDR1 ENHRY and CDR2 SYGVKD. The CDR3 length is 15 residues. V dropped 0 bases and J dropped 3 bases, with 10 bases sitting between them. DNA of the CDR3: TGTGCCATCAGTGAGTCGAGAGACACTACAGATACGCAGTATTTT. This codes for CAISESRDTTDTQYF.

The rearrangement links TRBV29-1 to TRBJ1-2; 7 bases agree with TRBD1. V was clipped by 1 base and J by 2 bases; unmatched bases: 10. Looked up from germline, CDR1 is SQVTM and CDR2 is ANQGSEA. The CDR3 has 16 residues. Here the CDR3 DNA reads TGCAGCGTTGAAGGATTTGAGGACAGGATGAACTATGGCTACACCTTC. Translation: CSVEGFEDRMNYGYTF.

This clonotype was seen more than once but under ten times. The chain combines TRBV4-3 with TRBJ2-1, with 8 bases aligning to TRBD2. V dropped 4 bases and J dropped 9; count of bases not matched to a gene: 14. Germline CDR1 and CDR2: LGHNA and YSLEER. The CDR3 is made up of 16 amino acids. As DNA, the CDR3 is TGCGCCAGCAGCCCGCCGGGGGGGGCTAGGATCGGTGAGCAGTTCTTC. It is translated as CASSPPGGARIGEQFF.

This chain connects TRBV25-1 to TRBJ1-4, with D possibly matching TRBD1 (5 bases). This CDR3 is built from 11 residues. CDR1 and CDR2 from the germline V gene are MGHDK and SYGVNS. With 6 bases removed from V and 12 bases from J, the gap between germline ends came to 11 bases. CDR3 nucleotide sequence: TGTGCCAGCAGGGTCGGACACCAACTGTTTTTT. Encoded protein: CASRVGHQLFF.

J is TRBJ2-5 and V is TRBV4-1; D is unclear. V dropped 0 bases and J dropped 1 base, with 6 bases sitting between them. The CDR3 is 14 amino acids. Germline V gives CDR1 MGHRA, CDR2 YSYEKL. The CDR3 region is CASSQDGIQETQYF. For the CDR3, the DNA is TGCGCCAGCAGCCAAGATGGTATCCAAGAGACCCAGTACTTC.

The V call is TRBV9, the J call TRBJ1-5, with D hard to call. The CDR3 sequence is 13 residues long. Germline values: CDR1 SGDLS, CDR2 YYNGEE. V lost 0 bases and J 6 bases, leaving 7 bases between the germline ends. The CDR3 bases are TGTGCCAGCAGCGTAGACCTCAGTCAGCCCCAGCATTTT. This codes for CASSVDLSQPQHF.

The rearrangement uses TRBV6-1 and TRBJ2-7; no definite D call. CDR3 length: 11 amino acids. The V and J ends lost 6 bases and 7 bases respectively, with 10 bases between them. Germline V gene data show CDR1 as MNHNS and CDR2 as SASEGT. The CDR3 sequence is CASSLQWEQYF. CDR3 coding DNA: TGTGCCAGCAGCCTCCAATGGGAGCAGTACTTC.

The V gene is TRBV24-1, the J gene TRBJ2-5; possibly TRBD1 or TRBD2 for D (5 bases each). In germline, CDR1 is KGHDR, CDR2 SFDVKD. The CDR3 loop spans 14 amino acids. V lost 0 bases to trimming and J lost 1 base, with 5 bases between them. The CDR3 nucleotides are TGTGCCACCAGTGATTTGGGGGGCCAAGAGACCCAGTACTTC. Translating gives CATSDLGGQETQYF.

V gene TRBV12-3 or TRBV12-4 combines with J gene TRBJ2-7, with 9 bases that match TRBD1. CDR3 length: 13 amino acids. Trimming at V came to 6 bases and at J to 4 bases, leaving 4 bases not matched to a gene. The CDR3 spells CASRTGTGYEQYF. CDR3 nucleotide sequence: TGTGCCAGCAGAACCGGGACAGGGTACGAGCAGTACTTC.

With regard to this clonotype: At one boundary the junction diverges from the germline segment, which might be a read error. The rearrangement uses TRBV7-9 and TRBJ1-1; D is possibly TRBD1 (5 bases). Germline CDR1 reads SEHNR; CDR2 reads FQNEAQ (reference sequence). The CDR3 consists of 14 residues. CDR3 region: CASSQGTGPAEAFF. Written as DNA, the CDR3 is TGCGCCAGCAGCCAAGGGACGGGCCCAGCTGAAGCTTTCTTT.

V gene TRBV29-1 combines with J gene TRBJ2-3, with TRBD2 matching 8 bases. This CDR3 is 15 amino acids long. CDR1 is SQVTM and CDR2 is ANQGSEA in the germline V gene. Trimming cost V 6 bases and J 2 bases; bases outside gene matches: 10. For the CDR3, the DNA is TGCAGCGTGGTTGAAGCGGGAGAGTCCACAGATACGCAGTATTTT. It specifies CSVVEAGESTDTQYF.

This clonotype has ten or more counts. The rearrangement links TRBV29-1 to TRBJ2-1, with unresolved D. Germline V lookup: CDR1 SQVTM, CDR2 ANQGSEA. V was shortened by 5 bases and J by 0 bases, with 14 bases between the two germline ends. The CDR3 is 15 residues long. The CDR3 nucleotides are TGCAGCGTTCTCGGAGAGGCCATCTCCTACAATGAGCAGTTCTTC. The encoded protein is CSVLGEAISYNEQFF.

On this clonotype itself: This may be a read error, as it is one base from a much larger clone. This chain links TRBV10-3 with TRBJ2-7; 7 positions match TRBD1. This CDR3 spans 14 amino acids. CDR1 is ENHRY, CDR2 SYGVKD, per germline. CDR3 DNA: TGTGCCAGCAGTCGGGACAGTAGCTTCTACGAGCAGTACGTC. Translation: CASSRDSSFYEQYV.

The CDR3, as DNA: TGTGCCACCAGTGATTCTGGCGGAGCTAACTATGGCTACACCTTC. Protein: CATSDSGGANYGYTF. This chain links TRBV24-1 with TRBJ1-2; no definite D call. Germline-derived CDR1 and CDR2 are KGHDR and SFDVKD. The CDR3 has 15 residues. The ends were cut back, 2 bases at V and 0 bases at J, with 9 bases in the middle.

This clonotype showed up many times. The V and J genes are TRBV9 and TRBJ1-6; no clear D. The V gene's germline CDR1 is SGDLS and CDR2 YYNGEE. The CDR3 loop spans 15 amino acids. Trimming shortened V by 1 base and J by 3 bases, and 8 bases separated the two germline ends. The CDR3 protein is CASSVRSDYNSPLHF. For the CDR3, the DNA is TGTGCCAGCAGCGTAAGGTCAGACTATAATTCACCCCTCCACTTT.